This entry lists 10 T cell receptor beta chains sequenced from one sample in a study of control samples from healthy donors and cancer patients. Method: immunoSEQ multiplex PCR; TCRdb's copy keeps in-frame clones and lacks some. The data contain approximately 100,000 clones, about 89% of them singletons. What was sequenced was blood. The receptors originated from a man younger than 45 in good health.

This clone has only one observation. This chain uses TRBV29-1 with TRBJ2-1, with D tentatively TRBD1 or TRBD2 (5 bases each). Trimming took off 3 bases at V and 10 bases at J, with 13 bases between the two ends. Germline V gene data show CDR1 as SQVTM and CDR2 as ANQGSEA. This CDR3 has 12 amino acids. The DNA of the CDR3 is TGCAGCGTTGATTATCAGGGAGCCGAGCAGTTCTTC. Protein: CSVDYQGAEQFF.

The V gene is TRBV10-3, the J gene TRBJ1-2; a weak D match, TRBD1 (6 bases). The CDR3 consists of 15 residues. Germline V gene lookup returns CDR1 ENHRY and CDR2 SYGVKD. V was pared by 6 bases and J by 4 bases, with 18 bases between. The CDR3 spells CAIRQTGPDGYGYTF. Here the CDR3 DNA reads TGTGCCATCAGACAGACAGGTCCGGACGGCTATGGCTACACCTTC.

The V and J genes are TRBV12-3 or TRBV12-4 and TRBJ2-3; D not certain. Trimming shortened V by 4 bases and J by 2 bases, and 4 bases separated the two germline ends. CDR3 size: 12 residues. DNA of the CDR3: TGTGCCAGCAGTTCGATCACAGATACGCAGTATTTT. It translates to CASSSITDTQYF.

The V and J genes are TRBV18 and TRBJ2-5; weak D call: TRBD1 (6 bases). From germline, CDR1 is KGHSH and CDR2 LQKENI. The CDR3 is 15 residues long. V was pared by 4 bases and J by 1 base, with 13 bases between. Written as DNA, the CDR3 is TGTGCCAGCTCACGAGGTCAGGGGTTCCAAGAGACCCAGTACTTC. Residues: CASSRGQGFQETQYF.

The V and J genes are TRBV11-2 and TRBJ2-2; D gene uncertain. The germline V gene has CDR1 SGHAT and CDR2 FQNNGV. Trimming took 2 bases from V and 1 from J, leaving 8 bases between them. CDR3 length: 15 residues. The CDR3 sequence is CASSLSLLNTGELFF. The CDR3 DNA reads as TGTGCCAGCAGCTTATCCCTATTGAACACCGGGGAGCTGTTTTTT.

The V call is TRBV6-6, the J call TRBJ2-3, with D unresolved. CDR3 size: 15 residues. Trimming cost V 6 bases and J 0 bases, with 13 bases left between them. Germline lookup yields CDR1 MNHNY and CDR2 SVGAGI (reference sequence). Here the CDR3 reads CASSPRWSSTDTQYF. The CDR3 DNA reads TGTGCCAGCAGCCCCAGATGGTCTAGCACAGATACGCAGTATTTT.

This sequence joins TRBV2 and TRBJ2-1; 8 positions match TRBD2. The germline V gene has CDR1 SNHLY and CDR2 FYNNEI. CDR3 length: 13 amino acids. Unmatched junction bases numbered 3, after V lost 8 bases and J lost 3 bases. The CDR3 loop reads CASAGTSYNEQFF. The CDR3 region has the DNA TGTGCCAGCGCCGGGACTAGCTACAATGAGCAGTTCTTC.

The chain has TRBV6-1 and TRBJ2-6; D gene ambiguous. Germline assignment: CDR1 MNHNS and CDR2 SASEGT. V gave up 2 bases and J gave up 2 bases, with 7 bases separating them. The CDR3 is 15 residues long. CDR3 in DNA: TGTGCCAGCAGTGAAAGGGAAGCTGGGGCCAACGTCCTGACTTTC. Residues: CASSEREAGANVLTF.

A word on this clone: Other DNA sequences in this specimen translate into the identical CDR3. The rearrangement links TRBV7-2 to TRBJ2-5, with TRBD2 identical over 12 bases. Germline-derived CDR1 and CDR2 are SGHTA and FQGNSA. After removal of 3 bases from V and 7 bases from J, the junction contained 12 bases not matched to a gene. The CDR3 length is 17 residues. CDR3 coding DNA: TGTGCCAGCAGCTTGGGTTGGGCTAGCGGGGGGGCGGCGACCCAGTACTTC. As protein: CASSLGWASGGAATQYF. The variable domain in full, with the rest retrieved from reference TRBV7-2 and TRBJ2-5, is GAGVSQSPSNKVTEKGKDVELRCDPISGHTALYWYRQSLGQGLEFLIYFQGNSAPDKSGLPSDRFSAERTGGSVSTLTIQRTQQEDSAVYLCASSLGWASGGAATQYFGPGTRLLVL.

The J gene is TRBJ1-1, the V gene TRBV7-9; no firm D call. Per the germline V gene, CDR1 is SEHNR and CDR2 is FQNEAQ (reference sequence). There are 15 residues in the CDR3. V lost 1 base and J 5 bases, leaving 14 bases between the germline ends. The CDR3 protein is CASSLGSKAPTEAFF. CDR3 in DNA: TGTGCCAGCAGCTTAGGGAGCAAGGCACCTACTGAAGCTTTCTTT.